This TCR beta chain was identified in a study of shared clonotypes between healthy human individuals. The CDR3 loop spans 13 amino acids. The V gene lost 1 base and the J gene lost 1 base, with 2 bases spanning the gap. In germline, CDR1 is SGHAT, CDR2 FQNNGV. As concerns this clone: Its target is unknown. The sample carries other DNA sequences with the same CDR3.

Notes on the study in general: Compared with clonotypes that all four donors shared, non-shared clonotypes had lower generation probabilities.

The data were produced by immunoSEQ multiplex PCR, yet TCRdb's version contains in-frame clones alone and is incomplete. This table holds millions of clones, roughly 95% found once. The source material was naive CD4+ T cells sorted from blood. Subset indicated: CD45RA+ positively selected. V gene TRBV11-2 combines with J gene TRBJ1-5; no reliable D call. The sequence was obtained from a man younger than 30 in good health. In DNA form, the CDR3 reads TGTGCCAGCAGCTTAGGGAGCAATCAGCCCCAGCATTTT. This sequence encodes CASSLGSNQPQHF.